This TCR beta chain was sequenced during a study of blood T cell repertoires in COVID-19. CDR1 is MDHEN, CDR2 SYDVKM, per germline. Deletions cut 1 base from V and 4 bases from J, with 16 bases between. CDR3 length: 16 residues. Donors were grouped by their self-reported clinical history. Per the original data handling: For nucleated cells, counts were estimated from reference gene primer amplification. Clones were read by immunoSEQ multiplex PCR, and TCRdb kept only the in-frame ones, dropping some. That table is the source of V, J and clone size, and D and trimming were worked out from the DNA. The sample consists of about 500,000 clones, roughly 90% of them appearing once.

The sequenced material came from PBMCs or T cells enriched from blood (not recorded which). The chain has TRBV28 and TRBJ1-1; D not resolved. The clonotype was recovered from a woman in her late teens or twenties who had recovered from COVID-19. CDR3 sequence (DNA): TGTGCCAGCAGTTTATCTCCCCCGTCGGGGAGCACTGAAGCTTTCTTT. Translated: CASSLSPPSGSTEAFF. Full variable domain (outside the CDR3, taken from reference TRBV28 and TRBJ1-1): DVKVTQSSRYLVKRTGEKVFLECVQDMDHENMFWYRQDPGLGLRLIYFSYDVKMKEKGDIPEGYSVSREKKERFSLILESASTNQTSMYLCASSLSPPSGSTEAFFGQGTRLTVV.